In its sample, the clone carrying this T cell receptor (beta chain) was seen many times. Its antigen is not known. Trimming left V 6 bases short and J 6 bases short, with 24 bases between. This CDR3 contains 16 residues. The TCR beta CDR3 regions underwent amplification using RNA transcripts as the source. HTBI primers drove first-round RT-PCR of the TCR CDR3. TCRdb re-called the multiplex PCR reads with MiXCR, one entry per CDR3 protein. The sample has hundreds of thousands of distinct CDR3 sequences, roughly 22% seen once. This sample stems from a study of T cells in Graves' hyperthyroidism and ophthalmopathy. Study in general: It was at initial diagnosis, before any treatment, that peripheral blood was collected.

Study outcomes and limitations: A model of 13 V-J pairs discriminated ophthalmopathy from stable hyperthyroidism.

Those patients with uncontrolled infection, other autoimmune disease, pregnancy or lactation were excluded. Each 10 ml fresh peripheral blood draw supplied the PBMCs. This receptor was identified in a middle-aged woman with Graves' ophthalmopathy. The chain joins TRBV12-3 or TRBV12-4 to TRBJ2-7, with D perhaps matching TRBD2 (5 bases). Sequenced sample: blood. The CDR3 sequence is CASSWDAHGDGGEQYF. Here the CDR3 DNA reads TGTGCCAGCAGCTGGGATGCACACGGTGACGGAGGCGAGCAGTACTTC.